This T cell receptor (beta chain) was identified in a study of blood T cell repertoires in COVID-19. Overall study context: The samples span acute and convalescent COVID-19 from the United States, Italy and Spain.

Original processing methods: How many nucleated cells were present was estimated from reference gene primer amplification. Method: immunoSEQ multiplex PCR; TCRdb's copy keeps in-frame clones and lacks some. Clone size and the V and J calls come from that table; the DNA yielded D and trimming. The sample contains about 76,000 clones, roughly 85% of which appear only once. V shed 6 bases, J shed 4 bases, and the junction held 6 bases outside the gene matches. Germline CDR1 and CDR2: MNHEY and SVGAGI. This CDR3 is built from 14 residues. This clone occurred once. V usage is TRBV6-5 and J usage is TRBJ1-5, with 7 bases that match TRBD1. The TCR sequence derives from a man aged 55-75 years with COVID-19, enrolled during active disease. The sequenced sample was peripheral blood. CDR3 region: CASRDEQGNQPQHF. The CDR3 nucleotides are TGTGCCAGCAGGGACGAACAGGGGAATCAGCCCCAGCATTTT.